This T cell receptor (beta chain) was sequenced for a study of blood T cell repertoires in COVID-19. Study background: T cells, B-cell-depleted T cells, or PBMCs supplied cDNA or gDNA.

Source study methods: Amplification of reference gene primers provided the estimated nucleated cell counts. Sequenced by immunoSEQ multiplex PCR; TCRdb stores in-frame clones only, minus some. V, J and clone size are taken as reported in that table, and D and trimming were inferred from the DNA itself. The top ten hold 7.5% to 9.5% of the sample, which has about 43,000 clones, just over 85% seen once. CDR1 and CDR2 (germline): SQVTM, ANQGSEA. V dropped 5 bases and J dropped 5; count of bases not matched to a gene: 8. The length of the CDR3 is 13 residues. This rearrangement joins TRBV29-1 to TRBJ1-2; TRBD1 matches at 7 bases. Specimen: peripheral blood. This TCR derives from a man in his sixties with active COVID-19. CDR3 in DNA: TGCAGCGTTATACGGGACAGTTCTTATGGCTACACCTTC. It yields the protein CSVIRDSSYGYTF.